This is a list of T cell receptor beta chains from one sample in a study of T cells after yellow fever vaccination. TCRdb redid the calling of the 5' RACE reads with MiXCR, one entry per CDR3 protein. The sample has 180,000 or so distinct CDR3 sequences, 9.5% to 11% seen once. Sequenced here: CD8+ T cells sorted from PBMCs, sampled 15 days after the yellow fever booster vaccination. Receptors originate from a man aged 18 to 29 who received the YFV17D yellow fever vaccine. Both conserved end residues are part of each CDR3. A D gene is named only where the DNA matches it firmly. The size field is filled for only some rows; it gives once, few, many or a size class.

cdr3_nt: TGCAGCGTTGACAGCACCGGCTTGGGTGAAAAACTGTTTTTT; cdr3_aa: CSVDSTGLGEKLFF; j_call: TRBJ1-4; v_call: TRBV29-1; clone_size: many; d_call: NA
cdr3_nt: TGCGCCAGCAGCCAAGATCAGGGTTCCTTCCAGAACACTGAAGCTTTCTTT; cdr3_aa: CASSQDQGSFQNTEAFF; j_call: TRBJ1-1; v_call: TRBV4-3; clone_size: few; d_call: NA
cdr3_nt: TGTGCCAGCAGCCCCGGGGGGGGTACAGATACGCAGTATTTT; cdr3_aa: CASSPGGGTDTQYF; j_call: TRBJ2-3; v_call: TRBV9; clone_size: NA; d_call: TRBD2
cdr3_nt: TGCGCCAGCAGCCAGTGGTTGCGGGGACAAGAGACCCAGTACTTC; cdr3_aa: CASSQWLRGQETQYF; j_call: TRBJ2-5; v_call: TRBV4-1; clone_size: once; d_call: NA
cdr3_nt: TGTGCCAGCAGCGACCCGGGACAGGGGGCCGACGAGCAGTACTTC; cdr3_aa: CASSDPGQGADEQYF; j_call: TRBJ2-7; v_call: TRBV9; clone_size: few; d_call: TRBD1
cdr3_nt: TGTGCCAGCAGCCAAGGCCAGGGGGTAGCCGGGGAGCTGTTTTTT; cdr3_aa: CASSQGQGVAGELFF; j_call: TRBJ2-2; v_call: TRBV4-2; clone_size: many; d_call: TRBD1
cdr3_nt: TGTGCCAGCCCGGCTCGGGGGAGGCCTTATGACTACACCTTC; cdr3_aa: CASPARGRPYDYTF; j_call: TRBJ1-2; v_call: TRBV6-1; clone_size: many; d_call: NA
cdr3_nt: TGTGCCAGCAGTTCTGGACCTACTGAAGCTTTCTTT; cdr3_aa: CASSSGPTEAFF; j_call: TRBJ1-1; v_call: TRBV6-2/TRBV6-3; clone_size: NA; d_call: NA
cdr3_nt: TGTGCCACCAAAGGGATGGGGGCAACTGAAGCTTTCTTT; cdr3_aa: CATKGMGATEAFF; j_call: TRBJ1-1; v_call: TRBV15; clone_size: many; d_call: NA
cdr3_nt: TGTGCCAGCAGCTCGGGACTAGCGGGGGACTACAATGAGCAGTTCTTC; cdr3_aa: CASSSGLAGDYNEQFF; j_call: TRBJ2-1; v_call: TRBV7-9; clone_size: few; d_call: TRBD2
cdr3_nt: TGTGCCACCAGCAGAGTCGGACTATTGAACACTGAAGCTTTCTTT; cdr3_aa: CATSRVGLLNTEAFF; j_call: TRBJ1-1; v_call: TRBV15; clone_size: few; d_call: NA
cdr3_nt: TGTGCCAGCAGCTCCCGGAACACTGAAGCTTTCTTT; cdr3_aa: CASSSRNTEAFF; j_call: TRBJ1-1; v_call: TRBV7-9; clone_size: many; d_call: NA
cdr3_nt: TGTGCCAGCAGTTGGGCCCTAAAGGGTGCAGATACGCAGTATTTT; cdr3_aa: CASSWALKGADTQYF; j_call: TRBJ2-3; v_call: TRBV6-5; clone_size: NA; d_call: NA